One sample yielded the 29 T cell receptor beta chains listed below, sequenced in a study of radiation and T cells in renal cell carcinoma (dated by TCRdb to the early 2020s). Libraries were built with the immunoSEQ multiplex PCR assay. Imported from immuneACCESS, the table was reduced by TCRdb to in-frame sequences with V and J called. These copies leave out some clones; in studies compared against another copy, an unresolved V gene accounts for under half, and the cause of the remainder is not known. This sample gives over 120,000 clones in total; roughly 88% of them show up just once. Clones ranked in the top ten supply around 12% of the sample. The meaning of the sample's time point label: baseline pretreatment blood. The treatment or condition label corresponds to: 15 Gy SBRT to primary tumor, nephrectomy 4 weeks later. Sequenced here: blood, sampled from a patient whose treatment included radiotherapy and nephrectomy. All receptors come from a woman aged 45-59 years with renal cell carcinoma.

The CDR3 loop is CASSPDRGGDTQYF. The CDR3 DNA sequence: TGTGCCAGCTCGCCGGACAGGGGGGGAGATACGCAGTATTTT. This chain links TRBV18 with TRBJ2-3, with TRBD1 identical over 10 bases. Germline trimming cut 6 bases from V and 5 bases from J; bases unmatched to any gene: 5. CDR1 KGHSH and CDR2 LQKENI come from the germline V gene. CDR3 size: 14 residues.

This sequence joins TRBV10-2 and TRBJ1-2, with 8 bases matching TRBD1. V shed 0 bases, J shed 5 bases, and the junction held 5 bases outside the gene matches. Germline V CDR1 and CDR2: WSHSY, SAAADI. The CDR3 spans 15 residues. In DNA, the CDR3 is TGCGCCAGCAGTGAGTCTGACACAGGGGGATATGGCTACACCTTC. It encodes CASSESDTGGYGYTF.

The CDR3: CASSEPGLAGVFPLNEQFF. CDR3 in DNA: TGTGCCAGCAGTGAACCGGGACTAGCGGGGGTTTTTCCCCTTAATGAGCAGTTCTTC. V gene TRBV6-1 combines with J gene TRBJ2-1; 14 nucleotides agree with TRBD2. The V segment lost 2 bases and the J segment 7 bases; nucleotides outside the gene matches: 13. The germline V gene encodes CDR1 MNHNS and CDR2 SASEGT. The CDR3 totals 19 residues.

The chain combines TRBV7-2 with TRBJ2-4; TRBD2 matches at 11 bases. V shed 3 bases and J 6 bases; nucleotides not matched to a gene: 7. The germline CDR1 and CDR2 sequences are SGHTA and FQGNSA. The CDR3 loop spans 16 amino acids. The CDR3 is CASSFSGGAWGNIQYF. The CDR3, as DNA: TGTGCCAGCAGCTTTAGCGGGGGGGCCTGGGGAAACATTCAGTACTTC. Full variable domain (rest looked up from reference TRBV7-2 and TRBJ2-4): GAGVSQSPSNKVTEKGKDVELRCDPISGHTALYWYRQSLGQGLEFLIYFQGNSAPDKSGLPSDRFSAERTGGSVSTLTIQRTQQEDSAVYLCASSFSGGAWGNIQYFGAGTRLSVL.

The genes are TRBV7-3 and TRBJ2-7; the match to TRBD1 covers 10 bases. Germline lookup yields CDR1 SGHTA and CDR2 FQGTGA. CDR3 length: 14 residues. Losses at the gene ends were 2 bases for V and 2 bases for J; bases not matched to a gene: 0. The CDR3 nucleotides are TGTGCCAGCAGCTTAGGGACAGGGGCCTACGAGCAGTACTTC. It is translated as CASSLGTGAYEQYF.

Here the CDR3 reads CASSSGGIGPAYEQYF. CDR3 nucleotides: TGTGCCAGCAGCTCGGGGGGAATTGGGCCCGCCTACGAGCAGTACTTC. V usage is TRBV11-2 and J usage is TRBJ2-7; 7 bases agree with TRBD2. Germline trimming cut 4 bases from V and 2 bases from J; bases unmatched to any gene: 11. The germline gives CDR1 SGHAT, CDR2 FQNNGV. The CDR3 is 16 amino acids.

The rearrangement joins TRBV10-2 to TRBJ1-2, with 7 bases fitting TRBD1. Germline V gene data show CDR1 as WSHSY and CDR2 as SAAADI. J was trimmed by 4 bases and V by 0 bases; bases with no gene match: 11. The CDR3 is made up of 17 amino acids. CDR3 sequence reads: CASSESRDRSVRYGYTF. CDR3 DNA sequence: TGCGCCAGCAGTGAGTCCCGGGACAGATCCGTACGCTATGGCTACACCTTC.

The chain joins TRBV25-1 to TRBJ1-4; D unresolved. V was shortened by 1 base and J by 5 bases, with 8 bases between the two germline ends. Germline-derived CDR1 and CDR2 are MGHDK and SYGVNS. There are 14 residues in the CDR3. In nucleotides, the CDR3 is TGTGCCAGCAGTGAATCCTTAGGGAATGAAAAACTGTTTTTT. It is translated as CASSESLGNEKLFF.

The J gene is TRBJ1-2, the V gene TRBV29-1; no firm D call. The length of the CDR3 is 14 residues. Trimming pared 2 bases from V and 3 bases from J, leaving 13 bases between. Germline CDR1 reads SQVTM; CDR2 reads ANQGSEA. CDR3 DNA: TGCAGCGTTGAATCACAGTCCGGCTACTATGGCTACACCTTC. This encodes CSVESQSGYYGYTF.

This clone has a single count. This sequence joins TRBV5-1 and TRBJ2-2; D not resolved. The germline V and J ends were trimmed by 2 bases and 7 bases, with 12 bases remaining between them. Germline V gives CDR1 SGHRS, CDR2 YFSETQ. This CDR3 has 14 amino acids. The CDR3 loop is CASSFSSSLGELFF. CDR3 sequence (DNA): TGCGCCAGCAGCTTTTCTAGTTCTCTCGGGGAGCTGTTTTTT.

As to this clone: In the same sample, other DNA sequences code for this CDR3. The CDR3 bases are TGTGCCAGCAGCTTACGGGGAGAAGAGACCCAGTACTTC. Encoded protein: CASSLRGEETQYF. This chain links TRBV7-9 with TRBJ2-5; D is possibly TRBD2 (5 bases). The length of the CDR3 is 13 residues. Germline values: CDR1 SEHNR, CDR2 FQNEAQ (reference sequence). Trimming shortened V by 2 bases and J by 3 bases, and 7 bases separated the two germline ends.

This clone appeared a single time. The chain couples TRBV6-1 to TRBJ1-1; the D is unclear. The CDR3 runs 14 residues. V shed 11 bases and J shed 7 bases, with 23 bases lying between them. Germline V lookup: CDR1 MNHNS, CDR2 SASEGT. This chain's CDR3 is CACREGENYFEAFF. CDR3 coding DNA: TGTGCCTGTCGGGAGGGAGAGAATTACTTTGAAGCTTTCTTT.

The chain uses TRBV4-1 and TRBJ1-2; D unresolved. V was shortened by 1 base and J by 3 bases, with 12 bases between the two germline ends. This CDR3 is built from 15 residues. The V gene's germline CDR1 is MGHRA and CDR2 YSYEKL. CDR3 nucleotide sequence: TGCGCCAGCAGCCAAGCAGATTCCCAGCACTATGGCTACACCTTC. This translates into CASSQADSQHYGYTF.

Only one count was recorded for this clone. The chain combines TRBV5-8 with TRBJ2-2; 9 nucleotides match TRBD2. The CDR3 totals 16 residues. In germline, CDR1 is SGHTS, CDR2 YDEGEE. V shed 3 bases, J shed 8 bases, and the junction held 11 bases outside the gene matches. CDR3 loop: CASSSLAGPRQGELFF. The CDR3 bases are TGTGCCAGCAGCTCTCTAGCGGGGCCAAGGCAGGGGGAGCTGTTTTTT.

The CDR3 DNA is TGTGCCAGCAGCAATTCCGGGACAGGGTTCGAGCAGTACTTC. It translates to CASSNSGTGFEQYF. The genes are TRBV7-9 and TRBJ2-7; TRBD1 aligns across 9 bases. CDR1 SEHNR and CDR2 FQNEAQ come from the germline V gene (reference sequence). This CDR3 has 14 amino acids. The J segment lost 6 bases and the V segment lost 5 bases, leaving 8 bases of the junction unmatched.

The chain employs TRBV7-9 and TRBJ1-2, with 8 nucleotides matching TRBD1. CDR1 and CDR2 (germline): SEHNR, FQNEAQ (reference sequence). This CDR3 has 14 residues. The V segment lost 5 bases and the J segment 4 bases; nucleotides outside the gene matches: 6. The CDR3 protein is CASSQGASAYGYTF. The CDR3 coding sequence is TGTGCCAGCAGCCAGGGGGCGTCGGCCTATGGCTACACCTTC.

The chain couples TRBV13 to TRBJ2-7; tentative D call: TRBD2 (5 bases). In germline, CDR1 is PRHDT, CDR2 FYEKMQ (reference sequence). This CDR3 spans 15 amino acids. With 5 bases removed from V and 0 bases from J, the gap between germline ends came to 14 bases. The CDR3 sequence: CASSPPGLSSYEQYF. CDR3 DNA sequence: TGTGCCAGCAGCCCCCCTGGACTGAGCTCCTACGAGCAGTACTTC. Drawing the rest from reference TRBV13 and TRBJ2-7, the complete variable domain is AAGVIQSPRHLIKEKRETATLKCYPIPRHDTVYWYQQGPGQDPQFLISFYEKMQSDKGSIPDRFSAQQFSDYHSELNMSSLELGDSALYFCASSPPGLSSYEQYFGPGTRLTVT.

V is TRBV18 and J is TRBJ1-6, with D unresolved. V was pared by 2 bases and J by 8 bases, with 19 bases between. CDR3 length equals 17 residues. CDR1 is KGHSH, CDR2 LQKENI, per germline. This CDR3 reads CASSPDQLLGYDSPLHF. CDR3 nucleotide sequence: TGTGCCAGCTCACCAGATCAGTTACTGGGATATGATTCACCCCTCCACTTT.

The rearrangement links TRBV7-9 to TRBJ2-2; 8 bases agree with TRBD2. Trimming cost V 4 bases and J 1 base; bases outside gene matches: 11. CDR1 and CDR2 (germline): SEHNR, FQNEAQ (reference sequence). The CDR3 covers 18 residues. CDR3: CASSSTKTSAMNTGELFF. CDR3 in DNA: TGTGCCAGCAGCTCGACGAAGACTAGCGCGATGAACACCGGGGAGCTGTTTTTT.

The chain combines TRBV19 with TRBJ1-4; D call uncertain. Germline V gives CDR1 LNHDA, CDR2 SQIVND (reference sequence). The V end was cut by 5 bases, the J end by 0 bases, with 10 bases between. The CDR3 spans 15 residues. The CDR3 DNA reads as TGTGCCAGTAGTCGGGAAGTAGCAACTAATGAAAAACTGTTTTTT. Its protein product is CASSREVATNEKLFF.

The chain couples TRBV19 to TRBJ2-2; perhaps TRBD1 as D (5 bases). Germline CDR1 LNHDA, CDR2 SQIVND (reference sequence). V was cut by 5 bases and J by 4 bases, with 11 bases left in between. The CDR3 length is 14 residues. The CDR3 sequence is CASSQGVLTGELFF. The CDR3 nucleotides read TGTGCCAGTAGTCAGGGCGTCCTCACCGGGGAGCTGTTTTTT.

The CDR3 sequence: CASSPQGNPGAVTEAFF. The CDR3 DNA follows: TGTGCCAGCAGCCCCCAGGGTAATCCGGGGGCGGTCACTGAAGCTTTCTTT. The chain links TRBV7-3 to TRBJ1-1, with D possibly matching TRBD1 (6 bases). Germline V CDR1 and CDR2: SGHTA, FQGTGA. The CDR3 extends over 17 amino acids. The germline V and J ends were trimmed by 5 bases and 4 bases, with 23 bases remaining between them.

The CDR3 bases are TGTGCCAGCAATACCGGGATCACTGGGGAAAAACTGTTTTTT. Its translation is CASNTGITGEKLFF. The chain has TRBV6-5 and TRBJ1-4; no clear D gene. Germline V gene data show CDR1 as MNHEY and CDR2 as SVGAGI. The CDR3 is 14 residues long. V was trimmed by 7 bases and J by 8 bases, leaving 17 bases between them.

The chain has TRBV19 and TRBJ1-2; D is possibly TRBD1 (6 bases). Germline lookup yields CDR1 LNHDA and CDR2 SQIVND (reference sequence). The CDR3 sequence is 14 residues long. Trimming took 3 bases from V and 4 from J, leaving 12 bases between them. This chain's CDR3 is CASSMGAGGYGYTF. The CDR3 DNA is TGTGCCAGTAGTATGGGGGCAGGAGGCTATGGCTACACCTTC.

A few counts support this clone. The chain has TRBV2 and TRBJ2-5; D uncertain. Trimming removed 6 bases from V and 5 bases from J, with 13 bases in between. This CDR3 contains 13 residues. Germline values: CDR1 SNHLY, CDR2 FYNNEI. CDR3 sequence reads: CASSTNLDETQYF. In DNA, the CDR3 is TGTGCCAGCAGCACAAACCTTGATGAGACCCAGTACTTC. Complete variable domain (other parts from reference TRBV2 and TRBJ2-5): EPEVTQTPSHQVTQMGQEVILRCVPISNHLYFYWYRQILGQKVEFLVSFYNNEISEKSEIFDDQFSVERPDGSNFTLKIRSTKLEDSAMYFCASSTNLDETQYFGPGTRLLVL.

V usage is TRBV6-5 and J usage is TRBJ2-3, with a possible D match to TRBD1 (6 bases). This CDR3 spans 14 amino acids. Germline assignment: CDR1 MNHEY and CDR2 SVGAGI. Trimming took off 4 bases at V and 2 bases at J, with 10 bases between the two ends. The CDR3: CASSFGDTTDTQYF. The CDR3 DNA sequence: TGTGCCAGCAGTTTCGGGGACACCACAGATACGCAGTATTTT.

This chain joins TRBV16 and TRBJ2-7; D gene uncertain. CDR3 size: 12 residues. Between the trimmed V and J ends, which lost 1 base and 4 bases, there was a span of 5 bases. CDR1 is KGHSY and CDR2 is FQNENV in the germline V gene. CDR3 DNA sequence: TGTGCCAGCAGCCAATACGGGTACGAGCAGTACTTC. Amino acid sequence: CASSQYGYEQYF.

Turning to this clone: Other nucleotide sequences in the sample specify the same CDR3. The V gene is TRBV2, the J gene TRBJ2-7, with D possibly matching TRBD1 (6 bases). Germline V gene sequence: CDR1 SNHLY, CDR2 FYNNEI. The CDR3 contains 14 residues. The germline V and J ends were trimmed by 4 bases and 2 bases, with 12 bases remaining between them. The CDR3: CASSALQGPYEQYF. The CDR3 DNA is TGTGCCAGCAGTGCCCTACAGGGTCCCTACGAGCAGTACTTC.

As DNA, the CDR3 is TGCGCCAGCAGTGAGTCGACAGGTGGAACCGGGGAGCTGTTTTTT. It yields the protein CASSESTGGTGELFF. This rearrangement joins TRBV10-1 to TRBJ2-2; D is perhaps TRBD1 (6 bases). Deletions cut 0 bases from V and 5 bases from J, with 10 bases between. The CDR3 has 15 amino acids. Germline V lookup: CDR1 WNHNN, CDR2 SYGVQD (reference sequence).